This T cell receptor (beta chain) is from a study of OX40 agonist ivuxolimab in advanced cancers. At the level of the study: Ivuxolimab, an antibody that agonizes OX40 (CD134), was administered to the patients.

This clone was found once. Method: immunoSEQ multiplex PCR; TCRdb's copy keeps in-frame clones and lacks some. Of about 46,000 clones in the sample, 60% to 80% were seen once. Sequenced material: CD4+ or CD8+ T cells sorted from blood, taken in a trial of the OX40 agonist ivuxolimab. This clonotype originated in an adult with an advanced solid tumor such as melanoma, head and neck, liver or kidney cancer.

The CDR3 DNA reads TGTGCCAGCAGCTTAACAGGCTACACCGGGGAGCTGTTTTTT. This translates into CASSLTGYTGELFF. This chain joins TRBV7-9 and TRBJ2-2; possible D gene TRBD1, 5 bases. The germline V gene encodes CDR1 SEHNR and CDR2 FQNEAQ (reference sequence). Trimming removed 2 bases at V and 3 bases at J, with 7 bases between. CDR3 length: 14 residues.